These 16 T cell receptor beta chains were all obtained from the same sample, sequenced in a study of regulatory T cells in long-lasting Graves disease. The sample's time point: persistent/refractory GD, antithyroid drugs over 5 years with positive TRAb. Extracted RNA from PBMCs served as the source of the TCR library. Construction of the TCR beta libraries employed iRepertoire HTBI primers in conjunction with Arm-PCR of CDR3 regions. TCRdb analysed the multiplex PCR reads with MiXCR anew, one entry per CDR3 protein. Found here are about 470,000 distinct CDR3 sequences, roughly 20% of them singletons; the top ten hold 7.8%. The sequenced sample was peripheral blood mononuclear cells (PBMCs), obtained when the disease was refractory, from a patient treated with antithyroid drugs. Receptors originate from a female donor with Graves disease.

About this clonotype itself: One end of the junction varies from germline; a read error may be responsible. The CDR3 nucleotides read TGTGCCAGCGGTTTATATGCCGGCAGGGGGCTTCGTGGCTACACCTTC. Translated: CASGLYAGRGLRGYTF. The genes are TRBV28 and TRBJ1-2; 8 positions match TRBD1. CDR3 length: 16 residues. The germline CDR1 and CDR2 sequences are MDHEN and SYDVKM.

The genes are TRBV6-1 and TRBJ1-5, with D maybe TRBD1 (6 bases). The V gene lost 7 bases and the J gene lost 7 bases, with 20 bases spanning the gap. Germline V gives CDR1 MNHNS, CDR2 SASEGT. The CDR3 is 15 residues long. CDR3: CASTGPAGRGQPQHF. The CDR3 region has the DNA TGTGCCAGCACAGGCCCAGCGGGCAGGGGCCAGCCCCAGCATTTT.

Only a few counts were recorded for this clonotype. The chain has TRBV20-1 and TRBJ2-7; D call uncertain. The CDR3 extends over 12 amino acids. Trimming left V 0 bases short and J 5 bases short, with 8 bases between. CDR1 DFQATT and CDR2 SNEGSKA come from the germline V gene (reference sequence). CDR3 in DNA: TGCAGTGCTAGAGATCTCTGGAACGAGCAGTACTTC. Translated: CSARDLWNEQYF.

This clonotype occurred many times. The rearrangement joins TRBV6-1 to TRBJ2-7; D ambiguous. Germline CDR1 reads MNHNS; CDR2 reads SASEGT. This CDR3 has 11 residues. Trimming left V 7 bases short and J 7 bases short, with 11 bases between. The CDR3 nucleotides are TGTGCCAGCACCGAAGCCAGGGAGCAGTACTTC. It specifies CASTEAREQYF.

J is TRBJ2-5 and V is TRBV5-5; tentatively, D is TRBD2 (5 bases). Germline V gene lookup returns CDR1 SGHKS and CDR2 YYEKEE (reference sequence). Trimming stripped 4 bases from V and 6 bases from J, with 16 bases between. This CDR3 is 14 amino acids long. The CDR3 nucleotides are TGTGCCAGCAGCCCCGGTGGAGGAGGCAAGACCCAGTACTTC. Translation gives CASSPGGGGKTQYF.

This clonotype has at least ten counts. This sequence joins TRBV28 and TRBJ1-1; a weak D match, TRBD1 (6 bases). Looked up from germline, CDR1 is MDHEN and CDR2 is SYDVKM. This CDR3 contains 14 residues. Trimming shortened V by 2 bases and J by 6 bases, and 13 bases separated the two germline ends. The CDR3 region has the DNA TGTGCCAGCAGTTTACGGGGGGCAGAGTCTGAAGCTTTCTTT. It encodes CASSLRGAESEAFF.

The gene calls are TRBV4-1 and TRBJ2-7; 14 positions match TRBD2. Per germline, CDR1 MGHRA and CDR2 YSYEKL. With 3 bases clipped from V and 4 bases from J, the junction kept 23 bases outside the gene matches. The CDR3 sequence is 22 residues long. The CDR3 DNA reads as TGCGCCAGCAGCCAGGATACAGGGCTCCCGGGACTAGCGGGAGTTATAGGTTACGAGCAGTACTTC. This codes for CASSQDTGLPGLAGVIGYEQYF.

Note on this clonotype: This may be a read error, as it is one base from a much larger clone. CDR3 DNA sequence: TGTGTCAGCACCGCTTTGGACACTGAAGCTTTCTTT. It is translated as CVSTALDTEAFF. The rearrangement joins TRBV13 to TRBJ1-1; D not resolved. The CDR3 contains 12 residues. Germline CDR1 PRHDT, CDR2 FYEKMQ (reference sequence).

The chain joins TRBV11-2 to TRBJ2-7; possible D gene TRBD1, 6 bases. V was clipped by 4 bases and J by 1 base, with 14 bases between them. This CDR3 has 15 amino acids. Germline-derived CDR1 and CDR2 are SGHAT and FQNNGV. The CDR3 loop reads CASSYGRQGSYEQYF. In nucleotides, the CDR3 is TGTGCCAGCAGCTACGGGCGTCAGGGGTCCTACGAGCAGTACTTC.

This clonotype was observed at least ten times. This rearrangement joins TRBV28 to TRBJ1-5, with unresolved D. The ends were cut back, 7 bases at V and 7 bases at J, with 17 bases in the middle. This CDR3 comprises 14 residues. Germline V CDR1 and CDR2: MDHEN, SYDVKM. The CDR3 loop reads CASTQVGVGQPQHF. DNA for the CDR3: TGTGCCAGCACTCAAGTCGGGGTTGGGCAGCCCCAGCATTTT.

This clonotype was recorded at least ten times. The gene calls are TRBV27 and TRBJ2-2; D call uncertain. Germline V lookup: CDR1 MNHEY, CDR2 SMNVEV (reference sequence). This CDR3 is 15 amino acids long. The germline V and J ends were trimmed by 2 bases and 0 bases, with 7 bases remaining between them. CDR3: CASSLIGPNTGELFF. The CDR3 region has the DNA TGTGCCAGCAGTTTAATAGGGCCGAACACCGGGGAGCTGTTTTTT.

This clonotype was detected a few times. The chain has TRBV30 and TRBJ1-1; 7 bases match TRBD1. The CDR3 sequence is 14 residues long. The germline V gene encodes CDR1 GTSNPN and CDR2 SVGIG (reference sequence). Trimming cost V 3 bases and J 4 bases; bases outside gene matches: 8. In DNA, the CDR3 is TGTGCCTGGAGCCTAGGGGGCTTCGGCACTGAAGCTTTCTTT. This codes for CAWSLGGFGTEAFF. Full variable domain (missing parts from reference TRBV30 and TRBJ1-1): SQTIHQWPATLVQPVGSPLSLECTVEGTSNPNLYWYRQAAGRGLQLLFYSVGIGQISSEVPQNLSASRPQDRQFILSSKKLLLSDSGFYLCAWSLGGFGTEAFFGQGTRLTVV.

In its sample, this clonotype was seen a few times. The rearrangement links TRBV7-2 to TRBJ2-7; 13 positions match TRBD2. This CDR3 is built from 17 residues. CDR1 is SGHTA, CDR2 FQGNSA, per germline. V lost 2 bases and J lost 4; bases outside the gene matches: 8. CDR3 amino acids: CASSLRTSGRAGYEQYF. DNA of the CDR3: TGTGCCAGCAGCTTAAGAACTAGCGGGAGGGCCGGGTACGAGCAGTACTTC.

The CDR3 sequence: CASSQDWVASEQYF. The CDR3, as DNA: TGTGCCAGCAGCCAAGATTGGGTAGCCTCCGAGCAGTACTTC. This chain links TRBV3-2 with TRBJ2-7. TRBV3-2 counts as a pseudogene. The CDR3 is 14 residues long.

The V gene is TRBV4-3, the J gene TRBJ2-3, with 8 bases matching TRBD2. Per the germline V gene, CDR1 is LGHNA and CDR2 is YSLEER. The CDR3 contains 16 residues. J was trimmed by 4 bases and V by 0 bases; bases with no gene match: 6. The CDR3 sequence is CASSQEAGVLPDTQYF. The CDR3 DNA reads TGCGCCAGCAGCCAAGAAGCGGGAGTTTTGCCAGATACGCAGTATTTT.

This clonotype was counted at least ten times. V gene TRBV11-2 combines with J gene TRBJ2-4; the D is unclear. This CDR3 is 12 amino acids long. V was trimmed by 5 bases and J by 9 bases, leaving 11 bases between them. Germline values: CDR1 SGHAT, CDR2 FQNNGV. The CDR3 protein is CASSQRLGIQYF. The CDR3 DNA follows: TGTGCCAGCAGCCAAAGGCTCGGCATTCAGTACTTC.